These 29 T cell receptor beta chains originate from one sample sequenced in a study of CD8 T cells in ankylosing spondylitis. Study conclusions and caveats: Several highly homologous variants made up a TCR beta motif that seemed to typify ankylosing spondylitis blood.

These receptors have no known antigen. TCRdb re-called the 5' RACE reads through MiXCR, storing one row per CDR3 protein. The sample includes about 800,000 distinct CDR3 sequences, roughly 12% seen only once; the top ten take around 0.51%. The sequenced sample was blood, either unsorted or a sorted T cell fraction (not recorded which). These receptor sequences come from a male donor with ankylosing spondylitis.

This clonotype was observed many times. This chain connects TRBV29-1 to TRBJ1-4; D gene unclear. The CDR3 has 13 residues. From germline, CDR1 is SQVTM and CDR2 ANQGSEA. Trimming cost V 6 bases and J 8 bases, with 16 bases left between them. As DNA, the CDR3 is TGCAGCGTCAAGACGGACCCGAACGAAAAACTGTTTTTT. Translation gives CSVKTDPNEKLFF.

This clonotype has at least ten counts. This sequence joins TRBV5-1 and TRBJ2-7; tentative D call: TRBD2 (6 bases). V was shortened by 0 bases and J by 3 bases, with 13 bases between the two germline ends. The CDR3 loop spans 15 amino acids. Germline V CDR1 and CDR2: SGHRS, YFSETQ. CDR3 sequence reads: CASSLVGSGFYEQYF. The CDR3 DNA reads as TGCGCCAGCAGCTTGGTCGGTAGCGGTTTCTACGAGCAGTACTTC.

The J gene is TRBJ2-4, the V gene TRBV5-1; weak D call: TRBD1 (5 bases). The CDR3 is 16 amino acids. Germline CDR1 reads SGHRS; CDR2 reads YFSETQ. Trimming shortened V by 0 bases and J by 1 base, and 11 bases separated the two germline ends. The CDR3 nucleotides are TGCGCCAGCAGCTTGGAAGGGGTGGGCGCCAAAAACATTCAGTACTTC. Translated, it gives CASSLEGVGAKNIQYF.

The gene calls are TRBV20-1 and TRBJ2-5, with 7 bases aligning to TRBD1. Germline values: CDR1 DFQATT, CDR2 SNEGSKA (reference sequence). V dropped 5 bases and J dropped 4; count of bases not matched to a gene: 7. The CDR3 is 13 residues long. CDR3 in amino acids: CSALDRDAETQYF. The CDR3 DNA follows: TGCAGTGCTCTCGACAGGGATGCAGAGACCCAGTACTTC.

The chain is built from TRBV29-1 and TRBJ2-3; 10 bases match TRBD2. Germline-derived CDR1 and CDR2 are SQVTM and ANQGSEA. Germline trimming cut 4 bases from V and 0 bases from J; bases unmatched to any gene: 10. This CDR3 spans 17 amino acids. In DNA, the CDR3 is TGCAGCGTTGTCGTAATAGCGGGAGGAACTAGCACAGATACGCAGTATTTT. Its protein is CSVVVIAGGTSTDTQYF.

This clonotype was seen just once. CDR3 DNA: TGTGCCAGCAGCCCGGGGGACCGCTTCTCTGGAAACACCATATATTTT. It translates to CASSPGDRFSGNTIYF. This sequence joins TRBV7-2 and TRBJ1-3, with a tentative D call TRBD1 (5 bases). Trimming left V 5 bases short and J 0 bases short, with 14 bases between. This CDR3 is built from 16 residues. Germline values: CDR1 SGHTA, CDR2 FQGNSA.

This clonotype was observed at least ten times. The chain employs TRBV28 and TRBJ2-1; 12 bases line up with TRBD2. With 4 bases clipped from V and 8 bases from J, the junction kept 6 bases outside the gene matches. Per the germline V gene, CDR1 is MDHEN and CDR2 is SYDVKM. This CDR3 comprises 15 residues. The CDR3: CASSSPSGGVYEQFF. The CDR3 nucleotides are TGTGCCAGCAGTTCCCCTAGCGGGGGGGTCTATGAGCAGTTCTTC.

The chain uses TRBV28 and TRBJ1-2; tentatively, D is TRBD1 (5 bases). This CDR3 is 14 amino acids long. Trimming took 5 bases from V and 8 from J, leaving 18 bases between them. CDR1 and CDR2 (germline): MDHEN, SYDVKM. CDR3: CASSPLGLQGGYTF. DNA of the CDR3: TGTGCCAGCAGTCCCCTTGGGTTGCAGGGAGGCTACACCTTC.

This clonotype has a handful of counts. CDR3 sequence (DNA): TGCGCCAGCCGTGGAGGGAGTTACGGGGAGCTGTTTTTT. It specifies CASRGGSYGELFF. The chain is built from TRBV5-1 and TRBJ2-2; TRBD2 is a possible D gene (6 bases). Trimming cost V 7 bases and J 7 bases, with 14 bases left between them. Germline CDR1 reads SGHRS; CDR2 reads YFSETQ. The CDR3 totals 13 residues.

The rearrangement links TRBV21-1 to TRBJ2-7; the listed D gene, TRBD1, was not tested against the DNA. TRBV21-1 is annotated as a pseudogene. The CDR3 is 13 amino acids. For the CDR3, the DNA is TGTGCCAGCACCAGGGGGGTTAGCTACGAGCAGTACTTC. Its translation: CASTRGVSYEQYF.

This clonotype was seen many times. The CDR3 nucleotides read TGTGCCAGCAGCTCGACAAGCTCTGGGGCCAACGTCCTGACTTTC. This sequence encodes CASSSTSSGANVLTF. The V call is TRBV7-9, the J call TRBJ2-6; D gene uncertain. Trimming removed 4 bases from V and 0 bases from J, with 7 bases in between. This CDR3 comprises 15 residues. From germline, CDR1 is SEHNR and CDR2 FQNEAQ (reference sequence).

This clonotype came up a few times. The chain joins TRBV20-1 to TRBJ2-5; perhaps TRBD2 as D (5 bases). The V and J ends lost 1 base and 3 bases respectively, with 9 bases between them. CDR3 size: 13 residues. Germline V gene data show CDR1 as DFQATT and CDR2 as SNEGSKA (reference sequence). This chain's CDR3 is CSARGLAKETQYF. CDR3 sequence (DNA): TGCAGTGCTAGAGGCCTAGCTAAAGAGACCCAGTACTTC.

The chain joins TRBV6-2 or TRBV6-3 to TRBJ2-7, with 13 bases identical to TRBD2. This CDR3 has 16 amino acids. The germline CDR1 and CDR2 sequences are MNHEY and SVGEGT. V gave up 2 bases and J gave up 2 bases; unmatched junction bases: 3. The CDR3 DNA sequence: TGTGCCAGCAGTTACCGGACTAGCGGGGGAGCCTACGAGCAGTACTTC. Amino acids: CASSYRTSGGAYEQYF.

This clonotype was picked up a small number of times. The chain recombines TRBV20-1 with TRBJ2-3, with D possibly TRBD1 on 6 matching bases. The V end lost 0 bases, the J end lost 5 bases, and 15 bases lay between the germline ends. The CDR3 is 15 residues long. Germline CDR1 and CDR2: DFQATT and SNEGSKA (reference sequence). The CDR3 is CSARDGAGVVDTQYF. In DNA form, the CDR3 reads TGCAGTGCTAGAGATGGGGCAGGGGTTGTAGATACGCAGTATTTT.

This clonotype was picked up a small number of times. V and J are TRBV5-1 and TRBJ1-6, with D possibly matching TRBD1 (5 bases). Trimming cost V 0 bases and J 10 bases, with 11 bases left between them. This CDR3 region has 14 residues. Germline lookup yields CDR1 SGHRS and CDR2 YFSETQ. CDR3: CASSLVQGNSPLHF. The CDR3 coding sequence is TGCGCCAGCAGCTTGGTCCAGGGAAACTCACCCCTCCACTTT.

This clonotype was picked up many times. J is TRBJ2-2 and V is TRBV11-1; no definite D call. CDR3 length: 13 amino acids. CDR1 is SGHAT, CDR2 FQDESV, per germline (reference sequence). The V end lost 1 base, the J end lost 5 bases, and 5 bases lay between the germline ends. The CDR3 DNA reads TGTGCCAGCAGCTTAGATTGGACCGGGGAGCTGTTTTTT. It codes for CASSLDWTGELFF.

This clonotype was recorded many times. The chain has TRBV6-5 and TRBJ2-3, with D perhaps matching TRBD1 (6 bases). CDR1 MNHEY and CDR2 SVGAGI come from the germline V gene. The CDR3 loop spans 14 amino acids. V was clipped by 2 bases and J by 6 bases, with 12 bases between them. The CDR3 region is CASSYDRMGDTQYF. The DNA for the CDR3 is TGTGCCAGCAGTTACGACAGGATGGGGGATACGCAGTATTTT.

This clonotype was recorded a few times. The CDR3 here is CATSRDSPSTSDTQYF. In DNA form, the CDR3 reads TGTGCCACCAGCAGAGACTCGCCCAGCACGTCGGATACGCAGTATTTT. The chain recombines TRBV15 with TRBJ2-3; D not resolved. The germline V gene has CDR1 LNHNV and CDR2 YYDKDF (reference sequence). The CDR3 totals 16 residues. The germline V and J ends were trimmed by 0 bases and 6 bases, with 16 bases remaining between them.

Only a few counts were recorded for this clonotype. The chain is built from TRBV5-1 and TRBJ1-5; TRBD1 matches 8 bases. Germline trimming cut 0 bases from V and 6 bases from J; bases unmatched to any gene: 5. Germline V lookup: CDR1 SGHRS, CDR2 YFSETQ. CDR3 length equals 15 residues. The CDR3 nucleotides read TGCGCCAGCAGCTTGGGGACAGGGACGATTCAGCCCCAGCATTTT. This gives the protein CASSLGTGTIQPQHF.

This clonotype was counted between two and nine times. The chain recombines TRBV12-3 or TRBV12-4 with TRBJ1-2; perhaps TRBD1 as D (6 bases). V was pared by 4 bases and J by 0 bases, with 9 bases between. The CDR3 has 14 amino acids. DNA for the CDR3: TGTGCCAGCAGTTCCCCAGGGGCTAACTATGGCTACACCTTC. Protein: CASSSPGANYGYTF.

This clonotype has just a few counts. This rearrangement joins TRBV7-6 to TRBJ1-6; no definite D call. V was cut by 6 bases and J by 6 bases, with 12 bases left in between. The germline CDR1 and CDR2 sequences are SGHVS and FNYEAQ. The CDR3 length is 14 residues. CDR3 sequence (DNA): TGTGCCAGCAGTACCGGGGTCCCTAATTCACCCCTCCACTTT. The encoded protein is CASSTGVPNSPLHF.

This chain joins TRBV10-3 and TRBJ2-7; D is unresolved. Germline loops: CDR1 ENHRY, CDR2 SYGVKD. Trimming left V 3 bases short and J 4 bases short, with 10 bases between. The CDR3 is 13 amino acids. The chain's CDR3 is CAISDGRNYEQYF. Written as DNA, the CDR3 is TGTGCCATCAGTGACGGGCGGAATTACGAGCAGTACTTC.

This clonotype was observed a handful of times. DNA for the CDR3: TGTGCCAGCAGCCCCGGGACAGGGATCGGTCAGCCCCAGCATTTT. Amino acids: CASSPGTGIGQPQHF. The V call is TRBV12-3 or TRBV12-4, the J call TRBJ1-5, with 9 positions matching TRBD1. The CDR3 runs to 15 residues. The junction had 9 bases not matched to a gene; V was cut back by 6 bases and J by 6 bases.

This clonotype was counted between two and nine times. The rearrangement uses TRBV7-2 and TRBJ2-5; possible D gene TRBD2, 6 bases. Trimming shortened V by 4 bases and J by 1 base, and 10 bases separated the two germline ends. The germline V gene has CDR1 SGHTA and CDR2 FQGNSA. The CDR3 is 14 amino acids. The CDR3 DNA follows: TGTGCCAGCAGCTACCAAGCGGGCCAAGAGACCCAGTACTTC. Protein product: CASSYQAGQETQYF.

This clonotype has more than one count but fewer than ten. V is TRBV7-9 and J is TRBJ2-7; D might be TRBD1 or TRBD2, each matching 5 bases. This CDR3 is built from 11 residues. CDR1 is SEHNR, CDR2 FQNEAQ, per germline (reference sequence). Trimming removed 11 bases from V and 3 bases from J, with 11 bases in between. The CDR3 here is CALGDGYEQYF. CDR3 DNA: TGTGCCCTGGGGGACGGCTACGAGCAGTACTTC.

The rearrangement links TRBV5-6 to TRBJ1-2; D is perhaps TRBD1 (5 bases). Germline V CDR1 and CDR2: SGHDT, YYEEEE. The CDR3 runs to 11 residues. Trimming left V 4 bases short and J 8 bases short, with 9 bases between. Here the CDR3 DNA reads TGTGCCAGCAGCATAGCAGGGGGCTACACCTTC. Translated: CASSIAGGYTF.

This clonotype was recorded a few times. The chain combines TRBV30 with TRBJ1-5, with 9 bases that match TRBD1. With V trimmed by 5 bases and J by 7 bases, 6 bases remained unmatched. From germline, CDR1 is GTSNPN and CDR2 SVGIG (reference sequence). The CDR3 runs 13 residues. DNA for the CDR3: TGTGCCTGGGAACAGGGGGCCGGGCAGCCCCAGCATTTT. Protein: CAWEQGAGQPQHF.

This clonotype has a count of ten or more. The chain joins TRBV29-1 to TRBJ2-3; D is perhaps TRBD1 or TRBD2 (5 bases each). V was cut by 2 bases and J by 5 bases, with 17 bases left in between. This CDR3 is built from 15 residues. The germline CDR1 and CDR2 sequences are SQVTM and ANQGSEA. Here the CDR3 reads CSVESHPGRGDTQYF. The CDR3 DNA is TGCAGCGTTGAATCCCATCCGGGGCGAGGAGATACGCAGTATTTT.

V gene TRBV18 combines with J gene TRBJ2-7; D remains ambiguous. Looked up from germline, CDR1 is KGHSH and CDR2 is LQKENI. V lost 1 base and J 5 bases, leaving 12 bases between the germline ends. This CDR3 region has 14 residues. CDR3 bases: TGTGCCAGCTCACCACTGTTGGGGATGGACGAGCAGTACTTC. This sequence encodes CASSPLLGMDEQYF.